The clone carrying this T cell receptor (beta chain) showed up just a few times. Its target is not known. The CDR3 sequence is 13 residues long. From germline, CDR1 is SGHRS and CDR2 YFSETQ. The data originate from a study of blood T cells in healthy people across ages. Study-wide points: Across samples, TCR beta diversity tracked strongly with naive T cell percentage. Estimated diversity across one million T cells was deemed an underestimate.

Sample-barcoded 5' priming and a J-beta primer mix drove a second PCR of 7 to 11 cycles. A minimum of 3 million CDR3-containing paired-end reads was obtained for each sample. Each CDR3 protein gets one entry after TCRdb re-called the 5' RACE reads with MiXCR. The data show around 1.1 million distinct CDR3 sequences, roughly two fifths seen once. The chain uses TRBV5-1 and TRBJ2-5, with D perhaps given as TRBD1 or TRBD2 (6 bases each). Judging by the DNA end, TRBJ2-7 fits better; the J call may be wrong. The sample consisted of blood. The TCR sequence derives from a man aged 18 to 35 in good health. DNA for the CDR3: TGCGCCAGCAGCGAGGGGGGAATTGGCGAGCAGTACTTC. It translates to CASSEGGIGEQYF.